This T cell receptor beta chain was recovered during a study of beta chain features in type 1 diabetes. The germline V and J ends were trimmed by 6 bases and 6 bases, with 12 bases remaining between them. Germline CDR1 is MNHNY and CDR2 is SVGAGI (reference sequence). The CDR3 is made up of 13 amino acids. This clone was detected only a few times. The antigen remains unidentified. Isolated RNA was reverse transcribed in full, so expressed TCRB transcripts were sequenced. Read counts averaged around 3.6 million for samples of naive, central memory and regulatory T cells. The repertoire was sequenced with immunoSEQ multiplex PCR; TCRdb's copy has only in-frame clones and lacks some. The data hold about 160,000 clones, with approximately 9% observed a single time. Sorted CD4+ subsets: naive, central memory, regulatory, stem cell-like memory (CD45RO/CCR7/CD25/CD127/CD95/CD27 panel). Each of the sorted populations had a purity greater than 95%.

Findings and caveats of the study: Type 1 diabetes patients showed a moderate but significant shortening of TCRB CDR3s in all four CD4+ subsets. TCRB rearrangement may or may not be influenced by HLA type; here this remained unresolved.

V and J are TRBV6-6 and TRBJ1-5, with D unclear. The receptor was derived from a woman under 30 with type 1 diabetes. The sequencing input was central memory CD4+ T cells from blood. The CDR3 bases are TGTGCCAGCAGCGAGGAGGTTGGTCAGCCCCAGCATTTT. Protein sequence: CASSEEVGQPQHF.